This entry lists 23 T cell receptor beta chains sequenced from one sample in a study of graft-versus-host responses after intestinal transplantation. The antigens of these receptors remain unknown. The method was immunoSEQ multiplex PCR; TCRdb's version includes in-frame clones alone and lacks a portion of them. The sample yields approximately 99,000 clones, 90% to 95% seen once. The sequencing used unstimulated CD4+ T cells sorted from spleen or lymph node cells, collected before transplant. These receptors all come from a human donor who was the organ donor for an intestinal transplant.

The CDR3 loop is CASSFWSSSTDTQYF. In DNA form, the CDR3 reads TGTGCCAGCAGCTTTTGGAGTTCGAGCACAGATACGCAGTATTTT. The V and J genes are TRBV5-4 and TRBJ2-3; D gene uncertain. Deletions cut 2 bases from V and 0 bases from J, with 10 bases between. The CDR3 has 15 amino acids. Germline V gene lookup returns CDR1 SGHNT and CDR2 YYREEE (reference sequence).

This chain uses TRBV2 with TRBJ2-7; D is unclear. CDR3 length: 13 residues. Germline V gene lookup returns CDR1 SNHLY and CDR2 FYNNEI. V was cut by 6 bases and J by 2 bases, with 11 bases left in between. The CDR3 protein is CASRATTTYEQYF. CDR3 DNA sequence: TGTGCCAGCAGGGCTACTACCACCTACGAGCAGTACTTC.

The CDR3 spells CASSPVLSGSTEAFF. In DNA form, the CDR3 reads TGTGCCAGCTCACCGGTTTTGTCCGGGTCCACTGAAGCTTTCTTT. The J gene is TRBJ1-1, the V gene TRBV18, with D unclear. With 3 bases removed from V and 4 bases from J, the gap between germline ends came to 15 bases. This CDR3 contains 15 residues. The germline CDR1 and CDR2 sequences are KGHSH and LQKENI.

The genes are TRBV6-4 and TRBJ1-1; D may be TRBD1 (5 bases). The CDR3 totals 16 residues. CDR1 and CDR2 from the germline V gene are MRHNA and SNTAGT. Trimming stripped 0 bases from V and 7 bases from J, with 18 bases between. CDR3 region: CASSDSVGALGVEAFF. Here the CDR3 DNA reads TGTGCCAGCAGTGACTCAGTTGGGGCCCTAGGCGTTGAAGCTTTCTTT.

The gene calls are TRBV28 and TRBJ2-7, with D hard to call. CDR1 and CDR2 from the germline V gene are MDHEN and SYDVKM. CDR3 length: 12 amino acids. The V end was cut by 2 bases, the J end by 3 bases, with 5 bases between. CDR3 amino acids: CASSLIGYEQYF. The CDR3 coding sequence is TGTGCCAGCAGTTTAATCGGCTACGAGCAGTACTTC.

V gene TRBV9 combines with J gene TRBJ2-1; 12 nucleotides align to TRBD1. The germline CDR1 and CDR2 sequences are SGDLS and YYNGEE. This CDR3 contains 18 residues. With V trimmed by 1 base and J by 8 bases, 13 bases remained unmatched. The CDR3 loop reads CASSVLKEPGQGAYEQFF. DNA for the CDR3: TGTGCCAGCAGCGTACTAAAAGAACCGGGACAGGGGGCCTATGAGCAGTTCTTC.

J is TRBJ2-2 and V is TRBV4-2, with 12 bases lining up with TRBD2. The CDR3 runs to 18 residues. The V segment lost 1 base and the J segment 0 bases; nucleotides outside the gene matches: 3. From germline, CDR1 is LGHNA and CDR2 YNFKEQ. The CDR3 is CASSQGLAGAPNTGELFF. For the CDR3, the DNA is TGTGCCAGCAGCCAAGGACTAGCGGGGGCGCCGAACACCGGGGAGCTGTTTTTT.

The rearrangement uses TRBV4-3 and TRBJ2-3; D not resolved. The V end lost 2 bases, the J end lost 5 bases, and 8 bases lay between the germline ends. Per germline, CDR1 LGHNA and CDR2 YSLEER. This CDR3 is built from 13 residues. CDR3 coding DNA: TGCGCCAGCAGCCAATTATCAGGAGATACGCAGTATTTT. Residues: CASSQLSGDTQYF.

CDR3 sequence: CASSGLAAGTDTQYF. In DNA, the CDR3 is TGTGCCAGCAGCGGACTAGCGGCAGGCACAGATACGCAGTATTTT. The chain combines TRBV2 with TRBJ2-3; TRBD2 agrees at 10 bases. The germline CDR1 and CDR2 sequences are SNHLY and FYNNEI. The CDR3 loop spans 15 amino acids. Germline trimming cut 6 bases from V and 1 base from J; bases unmatched to any gene: 4. The variable domain in full, with the rest retrieved from reference TRBV2 and TRBJ2-3, is EPEVTQTPSHQVTQMGQEVILRCVPISNHLYFYWYRQILGQKVEFLVSFYNNEISEKSEIFDDQFSVERPDGSNFTLKIRSTKLEDSAMYFCASSGLAAGTDTQYFGPGTRLTVL.

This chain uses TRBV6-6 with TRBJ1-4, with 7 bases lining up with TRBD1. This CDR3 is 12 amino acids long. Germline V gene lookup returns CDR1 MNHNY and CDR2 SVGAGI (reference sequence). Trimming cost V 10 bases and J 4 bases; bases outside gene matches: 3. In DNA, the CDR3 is TGTGCCACCGGACAGGTTAATGAAAAACTGTTTTTT. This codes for CATGQVNEKLFF.

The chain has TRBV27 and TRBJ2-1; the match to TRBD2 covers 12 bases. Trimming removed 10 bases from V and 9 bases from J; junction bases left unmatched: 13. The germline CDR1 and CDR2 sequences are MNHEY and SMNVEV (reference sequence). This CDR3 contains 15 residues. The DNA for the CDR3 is TGTGCCACCTCAGGACTAGCGGGGCCCCGAGGTGAGCAGTTCTTC. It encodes CATSGLAGPRGEQFF.

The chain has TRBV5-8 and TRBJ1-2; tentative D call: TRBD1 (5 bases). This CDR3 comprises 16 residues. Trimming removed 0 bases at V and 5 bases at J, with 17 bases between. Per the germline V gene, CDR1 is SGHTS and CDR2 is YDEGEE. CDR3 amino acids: CASSLGQGGVRYGYTF. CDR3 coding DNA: TGTGCCAGCAGCTTGGGTCAGGGAGGAGTTCGGTATGGCTACACCTTC.

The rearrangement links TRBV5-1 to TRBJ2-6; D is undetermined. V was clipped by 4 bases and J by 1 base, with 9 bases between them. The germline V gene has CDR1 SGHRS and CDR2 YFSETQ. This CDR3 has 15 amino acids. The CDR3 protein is CASSRSFSGANVLTF. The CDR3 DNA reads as TGCGCCAGCAGCCGGTCGTTTTCTGGGGCCAACGTCCTGACTTTC.

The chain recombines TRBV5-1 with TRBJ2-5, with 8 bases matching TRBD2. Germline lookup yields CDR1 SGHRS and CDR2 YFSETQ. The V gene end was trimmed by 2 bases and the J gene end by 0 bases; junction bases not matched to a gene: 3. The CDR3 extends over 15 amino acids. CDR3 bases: TGCGCCAGCAGCTTCTTAGCGGGGTACCAAGAGACCCAGTACTTC. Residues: CASSFLAGYQETQYF.

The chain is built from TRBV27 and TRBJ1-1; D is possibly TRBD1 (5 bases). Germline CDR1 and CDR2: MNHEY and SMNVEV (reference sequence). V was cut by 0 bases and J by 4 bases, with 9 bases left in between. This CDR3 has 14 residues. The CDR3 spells CASSLSGALTEAFF. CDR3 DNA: TGTGCCAGCAGTTTATCTGGGGCCCTCACTGAAGCTTTCTTT.

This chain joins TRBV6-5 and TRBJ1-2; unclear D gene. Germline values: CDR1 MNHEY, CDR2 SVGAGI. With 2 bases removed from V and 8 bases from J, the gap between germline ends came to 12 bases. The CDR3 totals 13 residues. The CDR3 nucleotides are TGTGCCAGCAGTTACACAACCCCTCGCGGCTACACCTTC. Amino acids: CASSYTTPRGYTF.

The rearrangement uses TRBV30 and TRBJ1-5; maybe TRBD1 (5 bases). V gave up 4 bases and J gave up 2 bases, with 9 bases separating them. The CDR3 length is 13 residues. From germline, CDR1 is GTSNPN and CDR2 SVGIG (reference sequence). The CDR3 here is CAWTTGGNQPQHF. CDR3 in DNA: TGTGCCTGGACTACGGGGGGCAATCAGCCCCAGCATTTT.

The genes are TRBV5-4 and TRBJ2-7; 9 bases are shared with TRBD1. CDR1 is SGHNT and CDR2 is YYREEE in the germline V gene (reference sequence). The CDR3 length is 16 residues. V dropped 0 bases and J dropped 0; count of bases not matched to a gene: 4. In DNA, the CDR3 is TGTGCCAGCAGCTTGGGTGGGACAGGGTACTCCTACGAGCAGTACTTC. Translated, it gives CASSLGGTGYSYEQYF.

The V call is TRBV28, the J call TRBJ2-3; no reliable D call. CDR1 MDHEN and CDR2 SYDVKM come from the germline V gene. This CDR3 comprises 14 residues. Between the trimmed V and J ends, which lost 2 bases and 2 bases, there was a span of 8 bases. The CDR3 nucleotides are TGTGCCAGCAGTTTAACAGTCTTCACAGATACGCAGTATTTT. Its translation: CASSLTVFTDTQYF.

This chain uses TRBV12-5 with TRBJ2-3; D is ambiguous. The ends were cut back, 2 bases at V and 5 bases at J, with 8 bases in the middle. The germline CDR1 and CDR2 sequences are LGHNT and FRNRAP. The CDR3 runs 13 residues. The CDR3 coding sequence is TGTGCTAGTGGTTTGCCCTCAGGAGATACGCAGTATTTT. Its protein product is CASGLPSGDTQYF.

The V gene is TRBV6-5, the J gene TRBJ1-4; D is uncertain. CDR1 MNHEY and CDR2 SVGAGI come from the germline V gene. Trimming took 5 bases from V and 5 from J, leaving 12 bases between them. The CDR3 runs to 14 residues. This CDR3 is CASSPSGPNEKLFF. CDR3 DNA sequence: TGTGCCAGCAGTCCTAGCGGGCCGAATGAAAAACTGTTTTTT.

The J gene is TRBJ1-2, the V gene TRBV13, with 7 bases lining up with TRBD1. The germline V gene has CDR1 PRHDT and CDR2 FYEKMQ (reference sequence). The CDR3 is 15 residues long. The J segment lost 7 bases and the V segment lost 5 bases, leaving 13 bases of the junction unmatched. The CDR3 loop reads CASSPGTVQGIGYTF. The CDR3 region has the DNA TGTGCCAGCAGCCCTGGGACAGTCCAAGGCATTGGCTACACCTTC. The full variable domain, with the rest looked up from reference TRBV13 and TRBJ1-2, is AAGVIQSPRHLIKEKRETATLKCYPIPRHDTVYWYQQGPGQDPQFLISFYEKMQSDKGSIPDRFSAQQFSDYHSELNMSSLELGDSALYFCASSPGTVQGIGYTFGSGTRLTVV.

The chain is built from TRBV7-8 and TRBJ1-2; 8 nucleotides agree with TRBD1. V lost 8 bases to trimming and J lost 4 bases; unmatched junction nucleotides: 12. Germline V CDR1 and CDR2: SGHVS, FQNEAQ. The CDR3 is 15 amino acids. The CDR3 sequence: CASEPSGTGRYGYTF. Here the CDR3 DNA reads TGTGCCAGCGAACCTTCCGGGACAGGCCGCTATGGCTACACCTTC.